These T cell receptor beta chains were read from a single sample in a study of blood T cell repertoires in COVID-19. Profiled with immunoSEQ multiplex PCR; TCRdb holds only in-frame clones, not every one. The sample holds roughly 190,000 clones, about four fifths seen once. The specimen was PBMCs or T cells enriched from blood (not recorded which). The receptor set was obtained from a woman in her 30s who had recovered from COVID-19. CDR3s include the opening cysteine and the closing phenylalanine or tryptophan. D genes are given only for firm matches. Clone size is given for some rows only: seen once, a few or many times, or a class if the clone is expanded.

v_call: TRBV7-2
j_call: TRBJ1-1
d_call: -
clone_size: -
cdr3_nt: TGTGCCAGCAGCTTGGGACAATCGTGGGACACTGAAGCTTTCTTT
cdr3_aa: CASSLGQSWDTEAFF

v_call: TRBV6-4
j_call: TRBJ1-2
d_call: TRBD1
clone_size: -
cdr3_nt: TGTGCCAGCAGTGAGTCGCCGGGACAGTCGGACGGCTACACCTTC
cdr3_aa: CASSESPGQSDGYTF

v_call: TRBV28
j_call: TRBJ1-1
d_call: TRBD1
clone_size: once
cdr3_nt: TGTGCCAGCAGTTTGCCGACAGGGAGGACTGAAGCTTTCTTT
cdr3_aa: CASSLPTGRTEAFF

v_call: TRBV30
j_call: TRBJ1-6
d_call: -
clone_size: few
cdr3_nt: TGTGCCTTAACCCAGGGGATGTCCTATAATTCACCCCTCCACTTT
cdr3_aa: CALTQGMSYNSPLHF

v_call: TRBV7-3
j_call: TRBJ2-3
d_call: TRBD2
clone_size: few
cdr3_nt: TGTGCCAGCCGTCTAGCGGGAGATTCCACAGATACGCAGTATTTT
cdr3_aa: CASRLAGDSTDTQYF

v_call: TRBV19
j_call: TRBJ1-5
d_call: TRBD1
clone_size: -
cdr3_nt: TGTGCCAGTAGTATTCAGACAGGGAGCAATCAGCCCCAGCATTTT
cdr3_aa: CASSIQTGSNQPQHF

v_call: TRBV12-5
j_call: TRBJ2-7
d_call: TRBD2
clone_size: -
cdr3_nt: TGTGCTAGTGGTTTTAGTGGGACTAGCGACAAATACGAGCAGTACTTC
cdr3_aa: CASGFSGTSDKYEQYF

v_call: TRBV29-1
j_call: TRBJ1-1
d_call: TRBD1
clone_size: -
cdr3_nt: TGCAGCGGGGGCTGGGGCACACGCGGACAGGGGGCGAACACTGAAGCTTTCTTT
cdr3_aa: CSGGWGTRGQGANTEAFF

v_call: TRBV4-2
j_call: TRBJ2-1
d_call: -
clone_size: -
cdr3_nt: TGTGCCAGCAGCCAAGGCCGCGGTTACAATGAGCAGTTCTTC
cdr3_aa: CASSQGRGYNEQFF

v_call: TRBV23-1
j_call: TRBJ2-1
d_call: TRBD1
clone_size: few
cdr3_nt: TGCGCCAGCAGCCCCCGGGACAGGGATAACAATGAGCAGTTCTTC
cdr3_aa: CASSPRDRDNNEQFF

v_call: TRBV7-2
j_call: TRBJ2-7
d_call: TRBD2
clone_size: -
cdr3_nt: TGTGCCAGCAGCTTATGGGCTAGCGGGAGCTACGAGCAGTACTTC
cdr3_aa: CASSLWASGSYEQYF

v_call: TRBV4-1
j_call: TRBJ2-7
d_call: -
clone_size: -
cdr3_nt: TGCGCCAGCAGCCAAGATTGGCCTTTCCCCTACGAGCAGTACTTC
cdr3_aa: CASSQDWPFPYEQYF

v_call: TRBV6-6
j_call: TRBJ1-4
d_call: -
clone_size: -
cdr3_nt: TGTGCCAGCAGTCCCCTTGAGGGAACTCTGGAAAAACTGTTTTTT
cdr3_aa: CASSPLEGTLEKLFF

v_call: TRBV29-1
j_call: TRBJ1-1
d_call: -
clone_size: -
cdr3_nt: TGCAGCGTGAACAGGGATCGCGCTGAAGCTTTCTTT
cdr3_aa: CSVNRDRAEAFF

v_call: TRBV7-9
j_call: TRBJ2-7
d_call: TRBD2
clone_size: -
cdr3_nt: TGTGCCAGCAGCTTAGGTACTAGCGGGAGAAGTGGGGTGAACGAGCAGTACTTC
cdr3_aa: CASSLGTSGRSGVNEQYF

v_call: TRBV6-5
j_call: TRBJ1-4
d_call: -
clone_size: -
cdr3_nt: TGTGCCAGCACAACGAGGAGGGTGGGGGAAAAACTGTTTTTT
cdr3_aa: CASTTRRVGEKLFF